This T cell receptor beta chain emerged from a study of beta chain features in type 1 diabetes. Whole-study context: Across every sample, about 100 million sorted cells were examined in total.

Every donor provided one heparinised blood draw, which averaged approximately 100 mL. The study, taken as a whole, reports: Insertions were fewer and deletions more numerous at VDJ junctions in type 1 diabetes patients.

This clone was detected only a few times. Its antigen is as yet unknown. Germline V gene sequence: CDR1 SGHAT, CDR2 FQNNGV. The V gene end was trimmed by 3 bases and the J gene end by 4 bases; junction bases not matched to a gene: 14. The CDR3 length is 17 residues. Expressed TCRB transcripts got sequenced, as all isolated RNA was reverse transcribed. An average around 3.3 million reads came from naive, central memory and regulatory T cell samples. The protocol was immunoSEQ multiplex PCR, while the TCRdb copy is restricted to in-frame clones and leaves out a portion. This sample has 850,000 to 900,000 clones, with 17% found just once.

The V gene is TRBV11-2, the J gene TRBJ2-7; TRBD1 aligns across 8 bases. Specimen: naive CD4+ T cells from blood. This TCR was sampled from a woman aged 18-29 years in good health. The CDR3: CASSFQGAPVANYEQYF. As DNA, the CDR3 is TGTGCCAGCAGCTTCCAGGGGGCGCCGGTAGCGAATTACGAGCAGTACTTC.